Listed here are 12 T cell receptor beta chains from one sample, sequenced in a study of blood T cell repertoires in COVID-19. Clones were sequenced by immunoSEQ multiplex PCR, and TCRdb holds only the in-frame ones, with some missing. The data hold roughly 180,000 clones, with approximately 80% observed a single time. The sequenced material came from peripheral blood. The source is a woman aged 40-49 years with COVID-19, enrolled during active disease.

The chain uses TRBV7-6 and TRBJ2-7; TRBD1 aligns across 8 bases. V lost 4 bases to trimming and J lost 0 bases; unmatched junction nucleotides: 5. The CDR3 loop spans 15 amino acids. From germline, CDR1 is SGHVS and CDR2 FNYEAQ. The CDR3, as DNA: TGTGCCAGCAGCTCCCGACAGGGGAGCTCCTACGAGCAGTACTTC. It encodes CASSSRQGSSYEQYF.

V usage is TRBV6-6 and J usage is TRBJ1-1, with a possible D match to TRBD1 (5 bases). Germline lookup yields CDR1 MNHNY and CDR2 SVGAGI (reference sequence). The CDR3 length is 13 residues. Trimming removed 0 bases at V and 8 bases at J, with 10 bases between. CDR3 protein: CASSYSRQIEAFF. The CDR3 nucleotides are TGTGCCAGCAGTTACTCCCGACAGATCGAAGCTTTCTTT.

J is TRBJ2-1 and V is TRBV5-1; 8 bases agree with TRBD2. V lost 2 bases and J lost 7; bases outside the gene matches: 5. CDR1 SGHRS and CDR2 YFSETQ come from the germline V gene. This CDR3 contains 14 residues. DNA for the CDR3: TGCGCCAGCAGCTTTGTAGCGGGACTAAATGAGCAGTTCTTC. It yields the protein CASSFVAGLNEQFF. Supplemented by reference TRBV5-1 and TRBJ2-1, the full variable domain reads KAGVTQTPRYLIKTRGQQVTLSCSPISGHRSVSWYQQTPGQGLQFLFEYFSETQRNKGNFPGRFSGRQFSNSRSEMNVSTLELGDSALYLCASSFVAGLNEQFFGPGTRLTVL.

J is TRBJ1-6 and V is TRBV27; D possibly corresponds to TRBD1 (6 bases). There are 13 residues in the CDR3. Trimming stripped 8 bases from V and 5 bases from J, with 10 bases between. Germline V gene sequence: CDR1 MNHEY, CDR2 SMNVEV (reference sequence). CDR3 sequence: CASRRTDNSPLHF. CDR3 DNA: TGTGCCAGCCGCCGGACAGATAATTCACCCCTCCACTTT.

CDR3 sequence (DNA): TGTGCCAGCAGCGTAGAAGGGGGCTCCTACAATGAGCAGTTCTTC. Its translation is CASSVEGGSYNEQFF. This chain connects TRBV9 to TRBJ2-1; the D gene is possibly TRBD1 (6 bases). CDR1 SGDLS and CDR2 YYNGEE come from the germline V gene. The CDR3 is made up of 15 amino acids. V was shortened by 0 bases and J by 0 bases, with 7 bases between the two germline ends.

This clone was counted a few times. This chain uses TRBV19 with TRBJ2-2; TRBD2 might be the D (5 bases). This CDR3 contains 14 residues. Trimming pared 3 bases from V and 6 bases from J, leaving 11 bases between. The germline V gene encodes CDR1 LNHDA and CDR2 SQIVND (reference sequence). In DNA, the CDR3 is TGTGCCAGTAGTATGGCGGGCCGGGCCGGGGAGCTGTTTTTT. It yields the protein CASSMAGRAGELFF.

This clone was observed a single time. This sequence joins TRBV6-5 and TRBJ1-5, with unresolved D. V was pared by 0 bases and J by 7 bases, with 13 bases between. CDR3 length equals 15 residues. Germline assignment: CDR1 MNHEY and CDR2 SVGAGI. CDR3 DNA sequence: TGTGCCAGCAGTTACTCGATCTCAGGCAGACAGCCCCAGCATTTT. Protein: CASSYSISGRQPQHF.

CDR3: CASSQEFSNQPQHF. The CDR3 DNA is TGTGCCAGCAGCCAAGAATTCTCGAATCAGCCCCAGCATTTT. The rearrangement links TRBV3-1 (or the pseudogene TRBV3-2) to TRBJ1-5; no reliable D call. The V gene lost 0 bases and the J gene lost 4 bases, with 7 bases spanning the gap. The CDR3 totals 14 residues. The germline gives CDR1 LGHDT, CDR2 YNNKEL (reference sequence).

This rearrangement joins TRBV7-9 to TRBJ2-7; 7 positions match TRBD1. The CDR3 sequence is 13 residues long. CDR1 SEHNR and CDR2 FQNEAQ come from the germline V gene (reference sequence). Here the CDR3 reads CASSPVRQGRACV. The CDR3 region has the DNA TGTGCCAGCAGCCCCGTCCGACAGGGAAGGGCATGCGTC.

The chain combines TRBV5-1 with TRBJ2-1; 10 bases fit TRBD2. Germline-derived CDR1 and CDR2 are SGHRS and YFSETQ. The ends lost 7 bases at V and 1 base at J; junction bases unmatched: 14. This CDR3 is 18 amino acids long. CDR3 DNA: TGCGCCAGCGGATCGCGAGAGCGGGGGGGCGCGTCCTACAATGAGCAGTTCTTC. This gives the protein CASGSRERGGASYNEQFF.

The CDR3 DNA follows: TGTGCCAGCAGCTTGACAGGGATGAACACTGAAGCTTTCTTT. Translating gives CASSLTGMNTEAFF. The genes are TRBV7-9 and TRBJ1-1; 7 bases are shared with TRBD1. The V gene end was trimmed by 3 bases and the J gene end by 0 bases; junction bases not matched to a gene: 1. The CDR3 runs 14 residues. CDR1 is SEHNR and CDR2 is FQNEAQ in the germline V gene (reference sequence). The variable domain in full, with the rest retrieved from reference TRBV7-9 and TRBJ1-1, is DTGVSQNPRHKITKRGQNVTFRCDPISEHNRLYWYRQTLGQGPEFLTYFQNEAQLEKSRLLSDRFSAERPKGSFSTLEIQRTEQGDSAMYLCASSLTGMNTEAFFGQGTRLTVV.

The chain employs TRBV10-1 and TRBJ1-4, with D unresolved. Germline CDR1 and CDR2: WNHNN and SYGVQD (reference sequence). Deletions cut 1 base from V and 0 bases from J, with 9 bases between. This CDR3 comprises 16 residues. CDR3 coding DNA: TGCGCCAGCAGTGAGTGTCTACCTACAACTAATGAAAAACTGTTTTTT. Translated, it gives CASSECLPTTNEKLFF.